A single sample gave rise to the 18 T cell receptor beta chains below, sequenced in a study of blood T cell repertoires in COVID-19. TCRdb's table, derived via immunoSEQ multiplex PCR, lists solely in-frame clones and lacks some. The table lists about 180,000 clones, 80% to 90% of them singletons. The sequenced material came from peripheral blood. Receptor source: a human donor with active or convalescent COVID-19. The donor label of this sample is uncertain.

The genes are TRBV28 and TRBJ1-6; 9 positions match TRBD1. CDR3 length equals 17 residues. After removal of 1 base from V and 10 bases from J, the junction contained 11 bases not matched to a gene. Germline values: CDR1 MDHEN, CDR2 SYDVKM. The CDR3 sequence is CASSLSGLGQGSSPLHF. The CDR3, as DNA: TGTGCCAGCAGTTTATCAGGGTTGGGACAGGGATCCTCACCCCTCCACTTT. Complete variable domain (other parts from reference TRBV28 and TRBJ1-6): DVKVTQSSRYLVKRTGEKVFLECVQDMDHENMFWYRQDPGLGLRLIYFSYDVKMKEKGDIPEGYSVSREKKERFSLILESASTNQTSMYLCASSLSGLGQGSSPLHFGNGTRLTVT.

The V gene is TRBV14, the J gene TRBJ2-7; tentative D call: TRBD2 (5 bases). CDR1 is SGHDN and CDR2 is FVKESK in the germline V gene. The CDR3 spans 14 residues. Trimming removed 1 base at V and 6 bases at J, with 13 bases between. In nucleotides, the CDR3 is TGTGCCAGCAGCCAAGCGTACGGGGATCTCGAGCAGTACTTC. This gives the protein CASSQAYGDLEQYF.

This clone was counted a single time. V usage is TRBV5-1 and J usage is TRBJ2-7, with 8 bases matching TRBD1. CDR1 and CDR2 from the germline V gene are SGHRS and YFSETQ. V shed 0 bases and J 6 bases; nucleotides not matched to a gene: 5. The CDR3 loop spans 14 amino acids. The CDR3 DNA is TGCGCCAGCAGCTTGGGACAGGGGCCTCTCGAGCAGTACTTC. Its translation is CASSLGQGPLEQYF.

This sequence joins TRBV18 and TRBJ2-7; D gene ambiguous. The CDR3 consists of 14 residues. V was trimmed by 0 bases and J by 2 bases, leaving 8 bases between them. Germline CDR1 is KGHSH and CDR2 is LQKENI. The CDR3 loop reads CASSPPRPAYEQYF. The CDR3 DNA is TGTGCCAGCTCACCACCGAGGCCCGCCTACGAGCAGTACTTC.

By proportion, this clone is large. V gene TRBV9 combines with J gene TRBJ2-5, with TRBD2 matching 7 bases. Per the germline V gene, CDR1 is SGDLS and CDR2 is YYNGEE. The CDR3 is made up of 15 amino acids. Trimming at V came to 3 bases and at J to 1 base, leaving 6 bases not matched to a gene. In nucleotides, the CDR3 is TGTGCCAGCAGCGCGGGCGGGGGTCCCCAAGAGACCCAGTACTTC. As protein: CASSAGGGPQETQYF.

There are a few counts of this clone. Relative to the germline gene, one junction end is altered; a read error may explain this. This rearrangement joins TRBV3-1 (or the pseudogene TRBV3-2) to TRBJ2-2; possible D gene TRBD2, 7 bases. This CDR3 has 14 residues. The germline V gene has CDR1 LGHDT and CDR2 YNNKEL (reference sequence). CDR3 sequence (DNA): TGTGCCAGCACCCAACGGGGGGCGGCCGGGGAGCTGTTTTTT. Encoded protein: CASTQRGAAGELFF.

This clone was seen a handful of times. V and J are TRBV28 and TRBJ1-2; D not resolved. The CDR3 has 12 residues. Trimming took off 2 bases at V and 8 bases at J, with 9 bases between the two ends. Germline lookup yields CDR1 MDHEN and CDR2 SYDVKM. The CDR3 region is CASSLVRSGYTF. In DNA, the CDR3 is TGTGCCAGCAGTTTAGTCAGATCCGGCTACACCTTC.

The rearrangement uses TRBV7-9 and TRBJ1-2, with D possibly TRBD1 on 5 matching bases. The CDR3 is 14 residues long. Germline lookup yields CDR1 SEHNR and CDR2 FQNEAQ (reference sequence). Trimming left V 4 bases short and J 1 base short, with 10 bases between. CDR3 nucleotide sequence: TGTGCCAGCAGCTCCCATCAGGGTAACTATGGCTACACCTTC. This codes for CASSSHQGNYGYTF.

V usage is TRBV7-2 and J usage is TRBJ2-7, with 7 positions matching TRBD1. V lost 2 bases, J lost 3 bases, and 7 bases stayed unmatched. The germline CDR1 and CDR2 sequences are SGHTA and FQGNSA. The CDR3 extends over 15 amino acids. The CDR3 loop reads CASSLRGLSNYEQYF. For the CDR3, the DNA is TGTGCCAGCAGCTTAAGGGGGCTCTCTAACTACGAGCAGTACTTC.

This clone was observed at least ten times. The gene calls are TRBV11-3 and TRBJ2-7; TRBD2 matches 7 bases. Germline CDR1 is SGHNT and CDR2 is YENEEA. The CDR3 has 14 amino acids. The junction had 10 bases not matched to a gene; V was cut back by 5 bases and J by 6 bases. CDR3 DNA: TGTGCCAGCAGCGCCCAAAGCGGGATAGGCGAGCAGTACTTC. It translates to CASSAQSGIGEQYF. Together with reference TRBV11-3 and TRBJ2-7, the CDR3 gives the full variable domain: EAGVVQSPRYKIIEKKQPVAFWCNPISGHNTLYWYLQNLGQGPELLIRYENEEAVDDSQLPKDRFSAERLKGVDSTLKIQPAELGDSAVYLCASSAQSGIGEQYFGPGTRLTVT.

The V and J genes are TRBV7-6 and TRBJ2-2, with TRBD2 matching 8 bases. J lost 6 bases, V lost 3 bases, and 9 bases had no gene match. In germline, CDR1 is SGHVS, CDR2 FNYEAQ. CDR3 length equals 16 residues. The CDR3 here is CASSFESGGRPGELFF. The CDR3, as DNA: TGTGCCAGCAGCTTCGAGAGTGGCGGGAGGCCCGGGGAGCTGTTTTTT.

J is TRBJ2-5 and V is TRBV28; D may be TRBD2 (6 bases). Germline V CDR1 and CDR2: MDHEN, SYDVKM. The CDR3 extends over 13 amino acids. V lost 3 bases, J lost 9 bases, and 14 bases lay in between. CDR3 DNA sequence: TGTGCCAGCAGTTTTGCGGGTACGGGGGCCCAGTACTTC. Translated, it gives CASSFAGTGAQYF.

The chain couples TRBV10-3 to TRBJ2-3; D perhaps matches TRBD1 (5 bases). With 6 bases removed from V and 8 bases from J, the gap between germline ends came to 12 bases. CDR1 is ENHRY and CDR2 is SYGVKD in the germline V gene. This CDR3 contains 12 residues. CDR3 region: CAISDKGRTQYF. The CDR3 coding sequence is TGTGCCATCAGCGATAAGGGGCGTACGCAGTATTTT.

This chain links TRBV5-1 with TRBJ2-1, with 9 bases identical to TRBD1. The CDR3 spans 14 residues. V lost 3 bases, J lost 9 bases, and 7 bases stayed unmatched. CDR1 SGHRS and CDR2 YFSETQ come from the germline V gene. CDR3 amino acids: CASSSRDRVGEQFF. In DNA form, the CDR3 reads TGCGCCAGCAGCTCCCGGGACAGGGTGGGTGAGCAGTTCTTC.

In its sample, this clone was seen a few times. The rearrangement links TRBV5-1 to TRBJ2-6, with TRBD1 identical over 10 bases. Unmatched junction bases numbered 4, after V lost 0 bases and J lost 1 base. In germline, CDR1 is SGHRS, CDR2 YFSETQ. The CDR3 sequence is 18 residues long. The CDR3 coding sequence is TGCGCCAGCAGCTTGGAGGGACAGGGGAGGTCTGGGGCCAACGTCCTGACTTTC. It yields the protein CASSLEGQGRSGANVLTF.

The chain links TRBV7-9 to TRBJ2-3; 7 positions match TRBD2. The CDR3 loop spans 13 amino acids. After removal of 6 bases from V and 2 bases from J, the junction contained 2 bases not matched to a gene. Germline V lookup: CDR1 SEHNR, CDR2 FQNEAQ (reference sequence). For the CDR3, the DNA is TGTGCCAGCAGAACTAGCGCCACAGATACGCAGTATTTT. Translation: CASRTSATDTQYF.

The gene calls are TRBV19 and TRBJ2-3, with 8 bases fitting TRBD2. V lost 1 base to trimming and J lost 0 bases; unmatched junction nucleotides: 3. This CDR3 region has 16 residues. From germline, CDR1 is LNHDA and CDR2 SQIVND (reference sequence). CDR3 region: CASSIGASGSTDTQYF. CDR3 nucleotide sequence: TGTGCCAGTAGTATAGGGGCTAGCGGGAGCACAGATACGCAGTATTTT. Filled out from reference TRBV19 and TRBJ2-3, the complete variable domain reads DGGITQSPKYLFRKEGQNVTLSCEQNLNHDAMYWYRQDPGQGLRLIYYSQIVNDFQKGDIAEGYSVSREKKESFPLTVTSAQKNPTAFYLCASSIGASGSTDTQYFGPGTRLTVL.

This CDR3 reads CASSLVGGGSTDTQYF. DNA of the CDR3: TGTGCCAGCAGCTTAGTTGGCGGGGGAAGCACAGATACGCAGTATTTT. The chain combines TRBV7-2 with TRBJ2-3, with 7 bases aligning to TRBD2. CDR1 is SGHTA, CDR2 FQGNSA, per germline. J was trimmed by 0 bases and V by 1 base; bases with no gene match: 4. This CDR3 region has 16 residues.